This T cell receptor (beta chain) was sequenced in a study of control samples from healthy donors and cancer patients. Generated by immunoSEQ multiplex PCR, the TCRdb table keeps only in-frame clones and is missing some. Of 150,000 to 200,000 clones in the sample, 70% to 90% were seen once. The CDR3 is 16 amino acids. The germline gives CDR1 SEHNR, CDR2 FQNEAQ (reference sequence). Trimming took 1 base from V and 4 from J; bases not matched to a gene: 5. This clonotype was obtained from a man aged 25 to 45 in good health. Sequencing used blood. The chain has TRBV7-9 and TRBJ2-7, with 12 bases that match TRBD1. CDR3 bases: TGTGCCAGCAGCTTAGGAGGGACAGGGGGCGGGTACGAGCAGTACTTC. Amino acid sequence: CASSLGGTGGGYEQYF.